The present T cell receptor beta chain was sequenced within a study of Ad26.COV2.S vaccination and SARS-CoV-2 variants. Notes on the study in general: It was reported that spike-specific CD8+ and CD4+ T cell responses were substantially broad after vaccination. For non-spike TCRs, breadth in vaccine recipients resembled that in placebo recipients. Relative to placebo recipients, vaccine recipients exhibited elevated spike-specific TCR breadth. An underestimation of total T cell responses may have resulted from the TCR breadth and depth analyses.

Only in-frame clones appear in the TCRdb table, and some are missing; sequencing was by immunoSEQ multiplex PCR. The repertoire holds over 90,000 clones, with about 78% as singletons. Trimming took off 4 bases at V and 2 bases at J, with 12 bases between the two ends. The CDR3 has 14 residues. Germline CDR1 reads SGDLS; CDR2 reads YYNGEE. In this sample, this clone turned up many times. The target antigen is unknown. The V call is TRBV9, the J call TRBJ2-5; D might be TRBD1 (6 bases). Sequenced here: peripheral blood, sampled after recovery from COVID-19. The sequence derives from a human donor who had recovered from COVID-19. The CDR3 here is CASSPQGIQETQYF. CDR3 nucleotide sequence: TGTGCCAGCAGCCCTCAGGGGATACAAGAGACCCAGTACTTC.